This TCR beta chain stems from a study of cytomegalovirus exposure and HLA in healthy donors. Study results and limitations: A later analysis appeared to link common viral pathogens to several of the most significant clusters. In an earlier analysis, most TCR beta V segments were productive about 87% or about 30% of the time. Associated with HLA alleles at 0.05 false discovery rate in a later analysis were some 16,000 TCR beta sequences.

The PCR employed 60 Vbeta primers together with 13 Jbeta primers. Clones were sequenced by immunoSEQ multiplex PCR, and TCRdb holds only the in-frame ones, with some missing. The sample yields some 87,000 clones, roughly 79% seen once. This clone has a handful of counts. Its antigen is undetermined. The CDR3 runs to 16 residues. Germline V CDR1 and CDR2: MNHEY, SVGAGI. The junction had 9 bases not matched to a gene; V was cut back by 4 bases and J by 6 bases. J is TRBJ2-7 and V is TRBV6-5; 13 nucleotides agree with TRBD2. The TCR sequence derives from a woman between 40 and 50 years old in good health and CMV-seropositive. Sequenced input: PBMCs. CDR3 sequence reads: CASSLTRGTSGAEQYF. In nucleotides, the CDR3 is TGTGCCAGCAGTTTAACCCGCGGGACTAGCGGGGCCGAGCAGTACTTC.